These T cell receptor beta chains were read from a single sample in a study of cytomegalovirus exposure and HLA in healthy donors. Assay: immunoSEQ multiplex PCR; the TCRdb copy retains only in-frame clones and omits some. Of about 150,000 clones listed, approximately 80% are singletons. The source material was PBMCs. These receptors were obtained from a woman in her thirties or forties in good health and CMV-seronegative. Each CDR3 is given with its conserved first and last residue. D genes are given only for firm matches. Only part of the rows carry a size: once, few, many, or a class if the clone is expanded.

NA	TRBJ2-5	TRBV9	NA	CASSAEGGGETQYF	TGTGCCAGCAGCGCGGAGGGAGGTGGGGAGACCCAGTACTTC
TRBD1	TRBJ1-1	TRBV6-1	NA	CASSERTGTEAFF	TGTGCCAGCAGTGAAAGGACAGGTACTGAAGCTTTCTTT
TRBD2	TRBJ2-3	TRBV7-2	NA	CASSFLASGGFTDTQYF	TGTGCCAGCAGCTTTTTGGCTAGCGGGGGGTTCACAGATACGCAGTATTTT
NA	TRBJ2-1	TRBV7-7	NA	CASSPGTYSTGEQFF	TGTGCTAGCAGCCCTGGGACTTACTCGACGGGTGAGCAGTTCTTC
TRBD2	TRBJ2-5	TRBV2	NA	CASLPVGGVQETQYF	TGTGCCAGCTTGCCTGTCGGGGGGGTCCAAGAGACCCAGTACTTC
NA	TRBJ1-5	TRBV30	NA	CAWPPSGPNQPQHF	TGTGCCTGGCCGCCCTCAGGGCCCAATCAGCCCCAGCATTTT
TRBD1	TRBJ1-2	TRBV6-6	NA	CASRTPDRQRGYTF	TGTGCCAGCAGGACCCCGGACAGGCAGAGGGGCTACACCTTC
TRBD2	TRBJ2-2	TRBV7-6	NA	CASSLVHLAGGGGTGELFF	TGTGCCAGCAGCTTAGTACATCTAGCGGGAGGCGGGGGCACCGGGGAGCTGTTTTTT
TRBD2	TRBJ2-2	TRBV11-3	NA	CASSSLAGLGGELFF	TGTGCCAGCAGCTCTCTAGCGGGTCTGGGCGGGGAGCTGTTTTTT
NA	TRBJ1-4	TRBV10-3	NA	CATQEGSTNEKLFF	TGTGCCACCCAGGAGGGGTCAACTAATGAAAAACTGTTTTTT
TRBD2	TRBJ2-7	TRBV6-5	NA	CASSRTSGASYEQYF	TGTGCCAGCAGCCGGACTAGCGGAGCCTCCTACGAGCAGTACTTC
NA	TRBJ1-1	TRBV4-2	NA	CASSQVISAATGTEAFF	TGTGCCAGCAGCCAAGTCATTTCGGCGGCTACAGGCACTGAAGCTTTCTTT
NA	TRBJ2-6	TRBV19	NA	CASSPRQDLWANVLTF	TGTGCCAGTAGTCCCCGACAGGATCTTTGGGCCAACGTCCTGACTTTC
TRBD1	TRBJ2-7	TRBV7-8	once	CASSPRTGDRIEQYF	TGTGCCAGCAGCCCGAGGACAGGGGACCGGATCGAGCAGTACTTC
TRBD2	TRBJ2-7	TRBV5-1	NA	CASSSLGGAGGHRDHEQYF	TGCGCCAGCAGCTCCCTCGGTGGTGCGGGGGGTCACAGGGACCACGAGCAGTACTTC
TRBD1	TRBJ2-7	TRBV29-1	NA	CSVDGDRGNEQYF	TGCAGCGTTGATGGGGACAGGGGCAACGAGCAGTACTTC
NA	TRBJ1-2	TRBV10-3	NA	CAISGGVGADHYTF	TGTGCCATCAGTGGTGGAGTAGGAGCCGACCACTACACCTTC
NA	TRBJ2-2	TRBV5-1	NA	CASSLEPRLEGSGELFF	TGCGCCAGCAGCTTGGAACCCCGACTAGAAGGGTCCGGGGAGCTGTTTTTT
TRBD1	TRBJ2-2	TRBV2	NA	CAIGGTGGTGELFF	TGTGCCATAGGAGGGACAGGGGGCACCGGGGAGCTGTTTTTT
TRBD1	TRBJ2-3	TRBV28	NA	CASSLGMTGSTDTQYF	TGTGCCAGCAGTTTAGGGATGACAGGGAGCACAGATACGCAGTATTTT
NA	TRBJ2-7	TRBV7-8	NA	CASSLDEAPIYEQYF	TGTGCCAGCAGCTTAGATGAAGCCCCTATCTACGAGCAGTACTTC
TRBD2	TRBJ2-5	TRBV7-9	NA	CASSVGTTAQETQYF	TGTGCCAGCAGCGTAGGGACTACGGCTCAAGAGACCCAGTACTTC
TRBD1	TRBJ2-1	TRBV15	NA	CATSWDRDGEQFF	TGTGCCACCAGCTGGGACAGGGACGGTGAGCAGTTCTTC
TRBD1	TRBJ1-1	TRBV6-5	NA	CASTNTGVAEAFF	TGTGCCAGCACGAACACAGGGGTCGCTGAAGCTTTCTTT
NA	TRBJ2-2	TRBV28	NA	CASSLRGAAGELFF	TGTGCCAGCAGTTTACGGGGGGCTGCCGGGGAGCTGTTTTTT
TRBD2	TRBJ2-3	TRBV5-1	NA	CASSQYGRNSGRADTQYF	TGCGCCAGCAGCCAATATGGAAGGAATAGCGGGCGAGCAGATACGCAGTATTTT
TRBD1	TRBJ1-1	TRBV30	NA	CAWSVGGGRAFF	TGTGCCTGGAGTGTCGGAGGGGGCAGGGCTTTCTTT
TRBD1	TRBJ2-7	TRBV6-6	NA	CASSYRDRGHYEQYF	TGTGCCAGCAGTTACCGGGACAGGGGGCACTACGAGCAGTACTTC